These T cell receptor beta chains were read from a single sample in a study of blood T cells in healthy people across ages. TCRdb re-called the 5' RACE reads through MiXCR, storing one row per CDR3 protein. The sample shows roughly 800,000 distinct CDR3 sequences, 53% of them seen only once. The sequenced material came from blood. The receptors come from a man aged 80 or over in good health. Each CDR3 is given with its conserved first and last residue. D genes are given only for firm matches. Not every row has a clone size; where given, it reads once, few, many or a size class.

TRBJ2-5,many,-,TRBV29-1,CSGSRRAETQYF,TGCAGCGGGTCTAGGAGGGCCGAGACCCAGTACTTC
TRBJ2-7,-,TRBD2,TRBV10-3,CAISEATSGNPRNEQYF,TGTGCCATCAGTGAGGCGACTAGCGGGAATCCCCGCAATGAGCAGTACTTC
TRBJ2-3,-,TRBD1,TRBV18,CASSPPNNRGPNTQYF,TGTGCCAGCTCACCACCTAACAACAGGGGGCCGAATACGCAGTATTTT
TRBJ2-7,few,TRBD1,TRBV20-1,CSAEGQASLYEQYF,TGCAGTGCTGAGGGACAGGCGTCTCTCTACGAGCAGTACTTC
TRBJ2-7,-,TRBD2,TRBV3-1,CASSHELAGVREQYF,TGTGCCAGCAGCCATGAGCTAGCGGGAGTACGCGAGCAGTACTTC
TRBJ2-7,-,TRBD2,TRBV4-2,CASSAQRDLSSYEQYF,TGTGCCAGCAGCGCGCAGCGGGACCTTAGCTCCTACGAGCAGTACTTC
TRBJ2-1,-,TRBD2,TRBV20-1,CSAAGTSGSVNEQFF,TGCAGTGCTGCCGGGACTAGCGGGAGCGTCAATGAGCAGTTCTTC
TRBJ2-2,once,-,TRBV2,CASSEWSGELFF,TGTGCCAGCAGTGAATGGAGCGGGGAGCTGTTTTTT
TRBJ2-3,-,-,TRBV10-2,CASTGSLADTQYF,TGCGCCAGCACGGGATCACTCGCTGATACGCAGTATTTT
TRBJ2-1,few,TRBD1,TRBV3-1,CASSPQGNQYNEQFF,TGTGCCAGCAGCCCACAGGGGAATCAGTACAATGAGCAGTTCTTC
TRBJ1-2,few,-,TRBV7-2,CASSLDRVSYGYTF,TGTGCCAGCAGCTTAGACAGGGTTTCCTATGGCTACACCTTC
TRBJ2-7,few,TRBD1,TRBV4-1,CASSQGGRGRGPYEQYF,TGCGCCAGCAGCCAAGGTGGAAGGGGGCGCGGTCCCTACGAGCAGTACTTC
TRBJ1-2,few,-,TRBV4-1,CASSQNSAAFNYGYTF,TGCGCCAGCAGCCAAAATTCGGCGGCATTCAACTATGGCTACACCTTC
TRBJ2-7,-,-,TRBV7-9,CASSWGAGPLYEQYF,TGTGCCAGCAGCTGGGGGGCGGGACCTTTATACGAGCAGTACTTC
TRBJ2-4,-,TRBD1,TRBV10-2,CASIQGGQYF,TGCGCCAGCATCCAAGGGGGCCAGTACTTC
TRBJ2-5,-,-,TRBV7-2,CASSLWASDQETQYF,TGTGCCAGCAGCTTGTGGGCTAGCGACCAAGAGACCCAGTACTTC
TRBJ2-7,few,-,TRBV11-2,CASSPSRASIGNYEQYF,TGTGCCAGCAGCCCCAGCCGGGCCAGCATAGGAAACTACGAGCAGTACTTC
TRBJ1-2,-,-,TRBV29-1,CSVEVRGGGYGYTF,TGCAGCGTTGAAGTCAGGGGAGGCGGCTATGGCTACACCTTC
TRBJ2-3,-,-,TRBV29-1,CSVEGVSGLGYAYF,TGCAGCGTTGAAGGTGTTAGCGGCTTGGGATACGCGTATTTT
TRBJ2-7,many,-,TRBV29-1,CSVEKGSYEQYF,TGCAGCGTTGAGAAGGGGTCCTACGAGCAGTACTTC
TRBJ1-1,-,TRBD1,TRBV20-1,CSAVQGGRAEAFF,TGCAGTGCTGTCCAGGGGGGACGCGCTGAAGCTTTCTTT
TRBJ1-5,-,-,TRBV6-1,CASSEAGGNQPQHF,TGTGCCAGCAGTGAAGCGGGGGGGAATCAGCCCCAGCATTTT
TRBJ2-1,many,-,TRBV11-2,CASSLRTGVGYNEQFF,TGTGCCAGCAGCTTACGTACGGGAGTAGGTTACAATGAGCAGTTCTTC
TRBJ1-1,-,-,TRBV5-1,CASSLVANTGAFF,TGCGCCAGCAGCTTGGTGGCGAACACTGGAGCTTTCTTT
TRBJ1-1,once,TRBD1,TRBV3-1,CASTQGANTEAFF,TGTGCCAGCACCCAGGGGGCAAACACTGAAGCTTTCTTT
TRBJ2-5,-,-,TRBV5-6,CAGSFDNSYNEQYF,TGTGCCGGCAGCTTTGACAACTCCTACAATGAGCAGTACTTC
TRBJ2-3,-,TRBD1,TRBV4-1,CASSQEGSQGNRYAYF,TGCGCCAGCAGCCAAGAAGGCTCACAGGGGAACAGATACGCGTATTTT
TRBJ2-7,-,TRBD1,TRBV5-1,CASSLVSGQGYEQYF,TGCGCCAGCAGCTTGGTATCGGGACAGGGCTACGAGCAGTACTTC
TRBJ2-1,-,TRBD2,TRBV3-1,CASGLAGGRNEQFF,TGTGCCAGCGGCCTAGCGGGAGGTCGGAATGAGCAGTTCTTC
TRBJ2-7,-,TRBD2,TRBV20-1,CSASGLAGDDEQYF,TGCAGTGCTAGTGGACTAGCGGGAGACGACGAGCAGTACTTC
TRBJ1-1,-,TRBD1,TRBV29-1,CSVARRQGDTEAFF,TGCAGCGTTGCGCGTAGACAGGGGGACACTGAAGCTTTCTTT
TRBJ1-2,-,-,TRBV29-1,CSVEGGRVSLLDGYTF,TGCAGCGTTGAAGGGGGACGGGTATCACTTTTAGATGGCTACACCTTC
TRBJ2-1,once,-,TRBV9,CASSEGRGDTHNEQFF,TGTGCCAGCAGCGAGGGAAGGGGGGACACCCATAATGAGCAGTTCTTC
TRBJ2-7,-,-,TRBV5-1,CASSLGVVTSYEQYF,TGCGCCAGCAGCTTAGGCGTCGTGACATCCTACGAGCAGTACTTC
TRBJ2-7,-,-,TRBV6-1,CASSEAGYDYEQYF,TGTGCCAGCAGTGAAGCTGGGTATGACTACGAGCAGTACTTC
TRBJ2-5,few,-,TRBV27,CASSPPGTGVWEQYF,TGTGCCAGCAGTCCTCCCGGGACGGGGGTATGGGAGCAGTACTTC
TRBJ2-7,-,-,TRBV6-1,CASKPPGVFPGEQYF,TGTGCCAGCAAACCCCCAGGGGTCTTTCCCGGCGAGCAGTACTTC
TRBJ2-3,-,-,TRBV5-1,CASSLSSPATDTQYF,TGCGCCAGCAGCTTGTCCTCCCCTGCCACAGATACGCAGTATTTT
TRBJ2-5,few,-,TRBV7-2,CASSQMRVGETQYF,TGTGCCAGCAGCCAAATGAGGGTAGGCGAGACCCAGTACTTC
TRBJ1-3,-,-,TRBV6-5,CASSTGGSGNTIYF,TGTGCCAGCAGTACCGGGGGGTCTGGAAACACCATATATTTT
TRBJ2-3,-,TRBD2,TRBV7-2,CASRSSGTGTDTQYF,TGTGCCAGCAGGTCTAGCGGGACTGGCACAGATACGCAGTATTTT
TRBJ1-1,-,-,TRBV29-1,CSGSQRNTEAFF,TGCAGCGGTTCACAACGGAACACTGAAGCTTTCTTT
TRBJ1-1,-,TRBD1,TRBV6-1,CASSVTGGSTVAFF,TGTGCCAGCAGTGTCACAGGGGGGAGCACCGTAGCTTTCTTT
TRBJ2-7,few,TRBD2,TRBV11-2,CASSLGGGRAYEQYF,TGTGCCAGCAGCTTAGGGGGCGGGAGGGCCTACGAGCAGTACTTC
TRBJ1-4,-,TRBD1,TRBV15,CATSRKQGPGGNEKLFF,TGTGCCACCAGCAGGAAACAGGGGCCGGGGGGTAATGAAAAACTGTTTTTT
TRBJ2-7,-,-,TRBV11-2,CASSPPTSYEQYF,TGTGCCAGCAGCCCTCCGACTAGCTACGAGCAGTACTTC
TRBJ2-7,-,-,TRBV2,CASTPFGGTSYEQYF,TGTGCCAGCACCCCGTTCGGTGGGACTTCCTACGAGCAGTACTTC
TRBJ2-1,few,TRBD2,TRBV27,CASIGTSGRNEQFF,TGTGCCAGCATCGGGACTAGCGGGAGGAATGAGCAGTTCTTC
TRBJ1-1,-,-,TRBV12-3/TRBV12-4,CASSLLGADTEAFF,TGTGCCAGCAGTTTATTGGGGGCAGACACTGAAGCTTTCTTT
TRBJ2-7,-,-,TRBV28,CANRRDLRLEQYF,TGTGCCAACAGGAGGGACCTCCGTCTGGAGCAGTACTTC
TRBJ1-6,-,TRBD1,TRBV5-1,CASSLGDRANSPLHF,TGCGCCAGCAGCTTGGGGGACAGGGCCAATTCACCCCTCCACTTT